This TCR beta chain was profiled in a study of cytomegalovirus exposure and HLA in healthy donors. Study overall: The same platform used for the 666 first-cohort repertoires was also used for the 130 or so validation repertoires, as a later analysis reported. Findings and limits, study-wide: There were over 150 TCR beta chains listed as cytomegalovirus-associated. Among TCR sequences, most were rare, though some public TCRs appeared in many donors.

Generated by immunoSEQ multiplex PCR, the TCRdb table keeps only in-frame clones and is missing some. The table records a few hundred thousand clones, just over 85% of them present only once. The CDR3 totals 14 residues. V lost 2 bases and J lost 9; bases outside the gene matches: 8. Germline V gene lookup returns CDR1 SGHNT and CDR2 YYREEE (reference sequence). On this clone itself: Its antigen is undetermined.

The sequenced material came from PBMCs. The rearrangement joins TRBV5-4 to TRBJ2-1; TRBD2 aligns across 7 bases. This receptor was taken from a woman aged 18-29 years in good health and CMV-seronegative. The CDR3 DNA sequence: TGTGCCAGCAGCTTTGGGGGGGAGGCGCGTGAGCAGTTCTTC. This gives the protein CASSFGGEAREQFF.